What follows describes a single T cell receptor (beta chain). Its antigen is undetermined. V dropped 9 bases and J dropped 3 bases, with 15 bases sitting between them. The CDR3 extends over 13 amino acids. Looked up from germline, CDR1 is LGHNA and CDR2 is YNFKEQ. This record comes from a study of T cells in localized non-small cell lung cancer. Study findings and constraints: Heterogeneity remains possible, as sequencing covered one tumor region only. Appearance in adjacent lung was seen for a median approximately 60 of the top 100 tumor clones. Higher T cell density in the blood was associated with longer overall survival, whereas higher adjacent-lung clonality associated with shorter survival. The greatest T cell clonality was found in uninvolved adjacent lung (higher than in tumor).

Clones were sequenced by immunoSEQ multiplex PCR, and TCRdb holds only the in-frame ones, with some missing. The sample records fewer than 13,000 clones, roughly 77% being singletons. This TCR derives from a male donor older than 55 with stage I lung adenocarcinoma. The genes are TRBV4-2 and TRBJ2-7, with a tentative D call TRBD1 (6 bases). The sequencing used peripheral blood, collected before any cancer treatment. CDR3 region: CARIIDRIYEQYF. CDR3 DNA sequence: TGTGCCAGGATTATAGACAGGATCTACGAGCAGTACTTC.